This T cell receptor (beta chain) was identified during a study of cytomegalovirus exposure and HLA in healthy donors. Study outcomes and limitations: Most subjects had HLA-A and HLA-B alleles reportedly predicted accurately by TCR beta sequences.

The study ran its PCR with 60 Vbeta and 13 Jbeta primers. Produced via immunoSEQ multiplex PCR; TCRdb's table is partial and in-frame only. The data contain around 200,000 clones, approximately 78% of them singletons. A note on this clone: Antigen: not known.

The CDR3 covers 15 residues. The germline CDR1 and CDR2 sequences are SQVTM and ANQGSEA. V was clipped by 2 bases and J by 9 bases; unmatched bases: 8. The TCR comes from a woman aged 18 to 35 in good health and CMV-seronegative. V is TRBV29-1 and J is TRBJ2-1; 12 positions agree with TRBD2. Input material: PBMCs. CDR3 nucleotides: TGCAGCGTTGAACACCGACTAGCGGGAGTCGGTGAGCAGTTCTTC. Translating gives CSVEHRLAGVGEQFF.